These T cell receptor beta chains were read from a single sample in a study of OX40 agonist ivuxolimab in advanced cancers. Sequencing used immunoSEQ multiplex PCR; TCRdb keeps in-frame clones, though not all of them. The table includes 36,000 or so clones, roughly 81% detected once. The input for sequencing was CD4+ or CD8+ T cells sorted from blood, taken in a trial of the OX40 agonist ivuxolimab. The source of these receptors is an adult with an advanced solid tumor such as melanoma, head and neck, liver or kidney cancer. CDR3s include the opening cysteine and the closing phenylalanine or tryptophan. The D gene is left open where the match is weak. Clone size, where shown, is once, few, many, or a class for clones that have expanded.

>NA|TRBV6-1|TRBJ2-7|NA
CASSEFGDEQYF
TGTGCCAGCAGTGAATTTGGTGACGAGCAGTACTTC
>TRBD1|TRBV6-1|TRBJ1-6|NA
CASSDPGQVNSPLHF
TGTGCCAGCAGCGACCCTGGACAGGTTAATTCACCCCTCCACTTT
>NA|TRBV7-9|TRBJ1-1|NA
CASINPRTLNAEAFF
TGTGCCAGCATCAATCCAAGGACACTTAACGCTGAAGCTTTCTTT
>NA|TRBV2|TRBJ2-7|NA
CASRKLYEQYF
TGTGCCAGCAGGAAACTCTACGAGCAGTACTTC
>NA|TRBV5-1|TRBJ1-6|NA
CASSLALGGASSPLHF
TGCGCCAGCAGCTTGGCCCTTGGGGGGGCTTCCTCACCCCTCCACTTT
>NA|TRBV14|TRBJ1-5|few
CASSPSGKGNQPQHF
TGTGCCAGCAGCCCCTCGGGGAAGGGCAATCAGCCCCAGCATTTT
>NA|TRBV5-6|TRBJ1-6|once
CASNLRPYNSPLHF
TGTGCCAGCAACCTCAGACCTTATAATTCACCCCTCCACTTT
>TRBD1|TRBV7-6|TRBJ1-1|NA
CASSSRQGSEAFF
TGTGCCAGCAGCTCCCGACAGGGCTCAGAAGCTTTCTTT
>TRBD1|TRBV7-2|TRBJ1-1|NA
CASSRDRGVGFF
TGTGCCAGCAGCCGCGACAGGGGGGTAGGTTTCTTT
>NA|TRBV5-1|TRBJ1-1|NA
CASSLGQHTEAFF
TGCGCCAGCAGCTTGGGACAGCACACTGAAGCTTTCTTT
>NA|TRBV19|TRBJ2-5|once
CASTLPGETQYF
TGTGCCAGTACACTTCCAGGAGAGACCCAGTACTTC
>TRBD2|TRBV7-7|TRBJ2-2|NA
CASSLSGRGGELFF
TGTGCTAGCAGCCTCAGCGGGAGGGGCGGGGAGCTGTTTTTT
>TRBD1|TRBV6-1|TRBJ2-1|NA
CASSSRDRGYNEQFF
TGTGCCAGCAGTAGCCGGGACAGGGGATACAATGAGCAGTTCTTC
>NA|TRBV19|TRBJ2-1|few
CASRGTNNEQFF
TGTGCCAGTAGGGGGACAAACAATGAGCAGTTCTTC
>NA|TRBV9|TRBJ1-1|NA
CASSHQLGRMNTEAFF
TGTGCCAGCAGCCATCAACTCGGACGGATGAACACTGAAGCTTTCTTT
>TRBD1|TRBV27|TRBJ2-7|NA
CASSERQGISHEQYF
TGTGCCAGCAGCGAGCGACAGGGAATCAGTCACGAGCAGTACTTC
>TRBD1|TRBV6-5|TRBJ1-1|NA
CASSSYRGRGTEAFF
TGTGCCAGCAGTTCCTACAGGGGGCGGGGGACTGAAGCTTTCTTT
>TRBD1|TRBV30|TRBJ1-4|NA
CAWNGDRGGEKLFF
TGTGCCTGGAACGGGGACAGGGGTGGCGAAAAACTGTTTTTT
>TRBD1|TRBV6-1|TRBJ1-1|NA
CAGRQGTEAFF
TGTGCCGGCCGACAGGGGACTGAAGCTTTCTTT
>NA|TRBV28|TRBJ2-1|NA
CASSPPLLANEQFF
TGTGCCAGCAGCCCTCCATTACTAGCAAATGAGCAGTTCTTC
>NA|TRBV7-8|TRBJ1-4|NA
CASSLAPGRASTNEKLFF
TGTGCCAGCAGCTTAGCGCCAGGAAGAGCTTCAACTAATGAAAAACTGTTTTTT
>NA|TRBV6-5|TRBJ1-6|few
CASSYSKRRNSPLHF
TGTGCCAGCAGTTACTCGAAGAGACGGAATTCACCCCTCCACTTT
>NA|TRBV2|TRBJ2-7|NA
CASSEALTEQYF
TGTGCCAGCAGTGAAGCGCTAACCGAGCAGTACTTC
>NA|TRBV19|TRBJ2-7|NA
CASSTLGDSSYEQYF
TGTGCCAGTAGTACTCTGGGGGATAGCTCCTACGAGCAGTACTTC
>TRBD1|TRBV28|TRBJ1-5|NA
CASSSGQGNQPQHF
TGTGCCAGCAGCTCCGGACAGGGCAATCAGCCCCAGCATTTT
>NA|TRBV7-3|TRBJ2-2|NA
CASSSRLGTGELFF
TGTGCCAGCAGCTCAAGATTAGGTACCGGGGAGCTGTTTTTT
>NA|TRBV30|TRBJ1-5|NA
CAWSVIPSNQPQHF
TGTGCCTGGAGTGTAATACCTAGCAATCAGCCCCAGCATTTT
>NA|TRBV5-1|TRBJ1-3|NA
CASRLLGTGSGNTIYF
TGCGCCAGCAGGTTACTGGGAACGGGCTCTGGAAACACCATATATTTT
>TRBD1|TRBV6-5|TRBJ2-7|NA
CASSSGGQGLYEQYF
TGTGCCAGCAGTTCCGGGGGACAGGGATTGTACGAGCAGTACTTC
>TRBD2|TRBV9|TRBJ2-7|NA
CASSVLAGVGEQYF
TGTGCCAGCAGCGTTCTAGCGGGAGTGGGCGAGCAGTACTTC
>NA|TRBV5-4|TRBJ2-3|NA
CASSRERRRGDTQYF
TGTGCCAGCAGCCGGGAGAGGCGTCGAGGAGATACGCAGTATTTT
>NA|TRBV28|TRBJ2-3|NA
CASSLDPRGTDTQYF
TGTGCCAGCAGTTTAGACCCACGGGGCACAGATACGCAGTATTTT
>TRBD1|TRBV7-9|TRBJ1-1|NA
CASSWPTGGPNTEAFF
TGTGCCAGCAGCTGGCCGACAGGGGGCCCGAACACTGAAGCTTTCTTT
>NA|TRBV2|TRBJ2-1|NA
CASSEGRVDEQFF
TGTGCCAGCAGTGAAGGCAGGGTCGATGAGCAGTTCTTC
>TRBD1|TRBV2|TRBJ1-2|NA
CASSGGIGQGAFGYTF
TGTGCCAGCAGTGGGGGTATAGGACAGGGGGCGTTTGGCTACACCTTC
>NA|TRBV28|TRBJ1-5|NA
CASRHGTAYSNQPQHF
TGTGCCAGCAGACATGGGACGGCATATAGCAATCAGCCCCAGCATTTT
>NA|TRBV25-1|TRBJ1-2|few
CASSPDGRKYTF
TGTGCCAGCAGTCCGGACGGACGGAAATACACCTTC
>NA|TRBV6-5|TRBJ1-1|NA
CASSYGQPITEAFF
TGTGCCAGCAGTTACGGGCAGCCTATCACTGAAGCTTTCTTT
>TRBD2|TRBV4-1|TRBJ2-3|NA
CASSPQLAGARADTQYF
TGCGCCAGCAGCCCTCAGCTAGCGGGAGCAAGAGCAGATACGCAGTATTTT
>NA|TRBV12-5|TRBJ2-6|NA
CASAEGGGGSGANVLTF
TGTGCTAGTGCCGAGGGGGGCGGAGGGTCTGGGGCCAACGTCCTGACTTTC
>TRBD1|TRBV7-9|TRBJ1-3|once
CASSLGPDRVQGNTIYF
TGTGCCAGCAGCTTGGGCCCGGACAGGGTTCAAGGAAACACCATATATTTT
>TRBD2|TRBV28|TRBJ2-3|NA
CASSPVGLAGGDTQYF
TGTGCCAGCAGTCCGGTCGGACTAGCGGGAGGAGATACGCAGTATTTT
>NA|TRBV27|TRBJ1-6|NA
CASSLRTPRESPLHF
TGTGCCAGCAGTCTCCGGACACCCAGGGAGTCACCCCTCCACTTT
>NA|TRBV7-6|TRBJ1-3|NA
CASSPTDRSSGNTIYF
TGTGCCAGCAGCCCCACTGACAGGAGCTCTGGAAACACCATATATTTT
>NA|TRBV6-6|TRBJ2-7|NA
CASSLMGSGEQYF
TGTGCCAGCAGTTTGATGGGGTCTGGGGAGCAGTACTTC
>NA|TRBV27|TRBJ1-2|NA
CANWGGARTNYGYTF
TGTGCCAATTGGGGGGGGGCCAGGACGAACTATGGCTACACCTTC
>NA|TRBV29-1|TRBJ1-1|NA
CSVTHYDRRTEAFF
TGCAGCGTTACCCATTACGACAGGCGGACTGAAGCTTTCTTT
>NA|TRBV5-6|TRBJ1-2|NA
CASSLERTQGGYTF
TGTGCCAGCAGCTTGGAACGCACCCAGGGTGGCTACACCTTC
>NA|TRBV27|TRBJ2-7|NA
CASSYDRFTLDRRYEQYF
TGTGCCAGCAGTTACGACAGATTTACTTTAGATCGGAGATACGAGCAGTACTTC